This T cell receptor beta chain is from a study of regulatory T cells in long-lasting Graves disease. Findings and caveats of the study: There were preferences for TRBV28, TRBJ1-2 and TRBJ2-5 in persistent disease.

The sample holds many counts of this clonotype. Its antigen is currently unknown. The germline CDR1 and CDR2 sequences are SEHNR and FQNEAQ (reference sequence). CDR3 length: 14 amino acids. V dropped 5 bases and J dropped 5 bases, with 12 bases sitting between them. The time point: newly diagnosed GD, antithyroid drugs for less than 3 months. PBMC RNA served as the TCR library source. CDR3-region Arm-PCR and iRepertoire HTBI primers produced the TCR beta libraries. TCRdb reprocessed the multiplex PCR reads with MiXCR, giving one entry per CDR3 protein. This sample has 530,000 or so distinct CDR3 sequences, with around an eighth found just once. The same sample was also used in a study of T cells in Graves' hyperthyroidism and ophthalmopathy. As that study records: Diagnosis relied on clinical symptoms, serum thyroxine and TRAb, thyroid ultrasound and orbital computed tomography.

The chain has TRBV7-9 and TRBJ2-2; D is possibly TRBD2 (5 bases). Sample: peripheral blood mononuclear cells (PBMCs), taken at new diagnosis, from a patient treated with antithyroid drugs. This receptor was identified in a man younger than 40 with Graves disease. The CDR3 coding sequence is TGTGCCAGCAGCCCTCGAACGGGGACCGGGGAGCTGTTTTTT. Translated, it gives CASSPRTGTGELFF.